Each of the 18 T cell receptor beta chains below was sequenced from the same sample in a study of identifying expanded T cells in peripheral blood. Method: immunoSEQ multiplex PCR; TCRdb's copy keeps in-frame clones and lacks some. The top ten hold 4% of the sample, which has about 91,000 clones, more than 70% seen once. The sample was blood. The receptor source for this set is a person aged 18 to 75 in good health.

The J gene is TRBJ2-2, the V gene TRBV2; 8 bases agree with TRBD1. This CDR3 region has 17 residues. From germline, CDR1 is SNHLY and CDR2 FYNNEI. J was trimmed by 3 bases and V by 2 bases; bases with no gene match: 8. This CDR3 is CASSEMTGAVDTGELFF. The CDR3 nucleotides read TGTGCCAGCAGTGAAATGACAGGGGCGGTTGACACCGGGGAGCTGTTTTTT.

This CDR3 reads CASTTGIRGDSPLHF. The CDR3 nucleotides are TGTGCCAGCACCACAGGGATTCGGGGGGATTCACCCCTCCACTTT. The chain has TRBV9 and TRBJ1-6, with D maybe TRBD1 (6 bases). Trimming left V 6 bases short and J 8 bases short, with 18 bases between. Germline assignment: CDR1 SGDLS and CDR2 YYNGEE. The CDR3 loop spans 15 amino acids.

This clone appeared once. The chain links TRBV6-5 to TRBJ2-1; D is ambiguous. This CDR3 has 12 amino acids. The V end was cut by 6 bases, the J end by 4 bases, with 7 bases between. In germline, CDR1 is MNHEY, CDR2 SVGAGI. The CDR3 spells CASSSTYNEQFF. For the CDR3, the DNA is TGTGCCAGCAGCTCCACTTACAATGAGCAGTTCTTC.

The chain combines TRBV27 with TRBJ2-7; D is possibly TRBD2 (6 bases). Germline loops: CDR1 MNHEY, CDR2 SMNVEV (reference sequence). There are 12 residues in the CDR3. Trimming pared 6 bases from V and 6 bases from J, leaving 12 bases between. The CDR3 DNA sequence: TGTGCCAGCAGACCTTCCGGGGGCGAGCAGTACTTC. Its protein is CASRPSGGEQYF.

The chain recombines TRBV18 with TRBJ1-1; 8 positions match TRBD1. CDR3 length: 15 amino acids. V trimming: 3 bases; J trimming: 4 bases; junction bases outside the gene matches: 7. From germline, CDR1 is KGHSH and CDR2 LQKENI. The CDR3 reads CASSPRQGSGTEAFF. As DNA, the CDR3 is TGTGCCAGCTCACCCCGACAGGGGAGCGGCACTGAAGCTTTCTTT.

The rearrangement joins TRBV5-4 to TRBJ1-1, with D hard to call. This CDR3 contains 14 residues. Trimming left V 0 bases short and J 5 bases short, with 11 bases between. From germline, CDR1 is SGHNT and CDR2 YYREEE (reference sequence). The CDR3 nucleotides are TGTGCCAGCAGCTTGGGAGGCGGGTTGACTGAAGCTTTCTTT. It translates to CASSLGGGLTEAFF.

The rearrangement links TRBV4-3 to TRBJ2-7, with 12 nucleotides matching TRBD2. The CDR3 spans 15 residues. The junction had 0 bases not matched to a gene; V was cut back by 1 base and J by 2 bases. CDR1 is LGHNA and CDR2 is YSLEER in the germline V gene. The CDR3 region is CASSQGTSGAYEQYF. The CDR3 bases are TGCGCCAGCAGCCAAGGGACTAGCGGGGCCTACGAGCAGTACTTC.

This CDR3 reads CASSVGGMNTEAFF. The CDR3 bases are TGTGCCAGCAGTGTAGGGGGTATGAACACTGAAGCTTTCTTT. The V gene is TRBV2, the J gene TRBJ1-1; possibly TRBD1 for D (6 bases). V shed 4 bases and J shed 0 bases, with 9 bases lying between them. Germline CDR1 SNHLY, CDR2 FYNNEI. The CDR3 sequence is 14 residues long.

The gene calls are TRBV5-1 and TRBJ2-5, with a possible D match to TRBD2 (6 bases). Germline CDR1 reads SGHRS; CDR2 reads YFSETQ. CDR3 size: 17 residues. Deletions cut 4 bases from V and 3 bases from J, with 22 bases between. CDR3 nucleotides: TGCGCCAGCAGCACAAGGACTACCAGTGTGGGGAAAGAGACCCAGTACTTC. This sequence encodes CASSTRTTSVGKETQYF.

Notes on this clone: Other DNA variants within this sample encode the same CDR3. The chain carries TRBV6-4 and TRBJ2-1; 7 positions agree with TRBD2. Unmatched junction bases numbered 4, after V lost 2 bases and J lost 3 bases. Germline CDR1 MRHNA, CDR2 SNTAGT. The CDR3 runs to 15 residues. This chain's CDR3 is CASSDTGGSYNEQFF. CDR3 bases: TGTGCCAGCAGTGACACGGGGGGTAGCTACAATGAGCAGTTCTTC.

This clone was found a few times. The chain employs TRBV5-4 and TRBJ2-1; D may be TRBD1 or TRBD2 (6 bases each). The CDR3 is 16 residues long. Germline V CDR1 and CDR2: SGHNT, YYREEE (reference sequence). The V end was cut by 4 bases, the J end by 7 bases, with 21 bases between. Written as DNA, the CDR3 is TGTGCCAGCAGCGAGACGAGGGGGGCGGGAAGAAATGAGCAGTTCTTC. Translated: CASSETRGAGRNEQFF.

The CDR3 here is CASRGLVTGELFF. CDR3 in DNA: TGTGCCAGCAGGGGGCTTGTCACCGGGGAGCTGTTTTTT. The chain combines TRBV7-9 with TRBJ2-2, with a weak D call TRBD1 (5 bases). CDR3 length: 13 amino acids. In germline, CDR1 is SEHNR, CDR2 FQNEAQ (reference sequence). Trimming stripped 6 bases from V and 4 bases from J, with 9 bases between.

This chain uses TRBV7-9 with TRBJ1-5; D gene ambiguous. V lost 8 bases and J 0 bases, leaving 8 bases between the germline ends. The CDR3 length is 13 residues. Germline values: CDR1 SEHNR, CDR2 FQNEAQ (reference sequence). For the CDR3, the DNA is TGTGCCAGCCAGGCTTTTAGCAATCAGCCCCAGCATTTT. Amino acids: CASQAFSNQPQHF.

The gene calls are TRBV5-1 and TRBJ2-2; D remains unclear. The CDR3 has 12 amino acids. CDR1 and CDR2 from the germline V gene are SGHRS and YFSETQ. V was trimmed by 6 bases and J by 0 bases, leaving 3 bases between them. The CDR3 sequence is CASNPNTGELFF. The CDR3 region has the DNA TGCGCCAGCAACCCGAACACCGGGGAGCTGTTTTTT.

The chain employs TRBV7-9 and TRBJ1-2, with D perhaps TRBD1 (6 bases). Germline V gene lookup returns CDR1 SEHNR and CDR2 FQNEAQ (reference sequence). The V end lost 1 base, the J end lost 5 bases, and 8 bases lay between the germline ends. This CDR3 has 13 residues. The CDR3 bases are TGTGCCAGCAGCTTAGGGACAGCTTATGGCTACACCTTC. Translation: CASSLGTAYGYTF.

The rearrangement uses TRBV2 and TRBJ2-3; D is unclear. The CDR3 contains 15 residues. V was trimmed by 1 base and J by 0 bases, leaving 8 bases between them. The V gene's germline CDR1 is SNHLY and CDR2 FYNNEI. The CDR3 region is CASSEVTASTDTQYF. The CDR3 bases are TGTGCCAGCAGTGAAGTAACAGCTAGCACAGATACGCAGTATTTT.

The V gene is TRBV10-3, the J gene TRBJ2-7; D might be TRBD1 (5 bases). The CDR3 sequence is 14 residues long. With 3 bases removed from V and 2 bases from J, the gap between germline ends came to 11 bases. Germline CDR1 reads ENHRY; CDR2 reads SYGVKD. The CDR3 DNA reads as TGTGCCATCAGTGACGACAGAGCAACCTACGAGCAGTACTTC. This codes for CAISDDRATYEQYF.

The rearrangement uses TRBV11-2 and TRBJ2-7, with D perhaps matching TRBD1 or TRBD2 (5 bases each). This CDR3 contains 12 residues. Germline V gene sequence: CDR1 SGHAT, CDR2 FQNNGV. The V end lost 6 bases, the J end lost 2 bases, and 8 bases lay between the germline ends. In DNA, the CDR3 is TGTGCCAGCAGATCGGGACCCTACGAGCAGTACTTC. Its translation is CASRSGPYEQYF.